This T cell receptor (beta chain) was identified during a study of cytomegalovirus exposure and HLA in healthy donors. Study-level information: Some 200 million T cells yielded 117 million unique TCR beta sequences in earlier analysis.

The CDR3 spans 15 residues. Germline V gene data show CDR1 as MGHRA and CDR2 as YSYEKL. The junction had 3 bases not matched to a gene; V was cut back by 1 base and J by 2 bases. This clone has a handful of counts. The target antigen is unknown. Primers: 60 Vbeta forward and 13 Jbeta reverse. Some clones are missing from TCRdb's copy, which holds only in-frame ones; the method was immunoSEQ multiplex PCR. The sample lists approximately 120,000 clones; about 74% were seen once. Study-wide points: In vitro confirmation showed three CMV-associated chains to be CMV antigen specific. In an earlier analysis, most TCR beta V segments were productive about 90% or about 30% of the time. Links to common viral pathogens appeared, in a later analysis, for several of the most significant clusters.

Sequencing input: PBMCs. The J gene is TRBJ2-7, the V gene TRBV4-1, with 9 bases aligning to TRBD1. The source of this sequence is a woman between 45 and 60 years old in good health and CMV-seropositive. The CDR3 reads CASSQGQGGTYEQYF. The CDR3 nucleotides read TGCGCCAGCAGCCAAGGACAGGGGGGGACCTACGAGCAGTACTTC.